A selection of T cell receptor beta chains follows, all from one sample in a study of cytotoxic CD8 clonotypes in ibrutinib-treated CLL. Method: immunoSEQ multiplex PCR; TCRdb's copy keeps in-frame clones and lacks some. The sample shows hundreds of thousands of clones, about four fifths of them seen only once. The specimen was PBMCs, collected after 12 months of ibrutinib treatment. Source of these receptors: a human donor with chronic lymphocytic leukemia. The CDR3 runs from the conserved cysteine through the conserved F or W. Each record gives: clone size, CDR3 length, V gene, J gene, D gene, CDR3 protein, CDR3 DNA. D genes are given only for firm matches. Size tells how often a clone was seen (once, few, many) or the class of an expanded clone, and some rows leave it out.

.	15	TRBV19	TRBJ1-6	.	CASTPGTSWDSPLHF	TGTGCCAGTACACCCGGGACATCCTGGGATTCACCCCTCCACTTT
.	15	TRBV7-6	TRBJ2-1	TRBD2	CASSLGTSGVNEQFF	TGTGCCAGCAGCTTAGGGACTAGCGGGGTCAATGAGCAGTTCTTC
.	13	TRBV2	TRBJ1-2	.	CASSRAGSYGYTF	TGTGCCAGCAGTAGAGCAGGATCGTATGGCTACACCTTC
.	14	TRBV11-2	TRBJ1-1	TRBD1	CASSARTGDTEAFF	TGTGCCAGCAGCGCCAGGACAGGGGACACTGAAGCTTTCTTT
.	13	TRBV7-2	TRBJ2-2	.	CASSPSGPGELFF	TGTGCCAGCAGCCCGAGTGGTCCCGGGGAGCTGTTTTTT
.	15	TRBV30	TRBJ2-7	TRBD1	CAWSVRDRGYYEQYF	TGTGCCTGGAGTGTACGCGACAGGGGATACTACGAGCAGTACTTC
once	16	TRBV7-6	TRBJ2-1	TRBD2	CASSFAGTSGNNEQFF	TGTGCCAGCAGCTTTGCCGGGACTAGCGGAAACAATGAGCAGTTCTTC
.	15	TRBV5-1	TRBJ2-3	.	CASSQDGDPADTQYF	TGCGCCAGCAGCCAGGACGGGGACCCAGCGGATACGCAGTATTTT
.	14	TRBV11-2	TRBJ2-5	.	CASSFGAGLETQYF	TGTGCCAGCAGCTTCGGGGCAGGGTTAGAGACCCAGTACTTC
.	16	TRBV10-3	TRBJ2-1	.	CAISGRRAEAYNEQFF	TGTGCCATCAGTGGCCGAAGAGCGGAGGCCTACAATGAGCAGTTCTTC
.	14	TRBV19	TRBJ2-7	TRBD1	CASSTTGGTYEQYF	TGTGCCAGTAGTACGACAGGGGGCACGTACGAGCAGTACTTC
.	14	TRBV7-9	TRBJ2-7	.	CASSLMESSYEQYF	TGTGCCAGCAGCTTAATGGAGAGCTCCTACGAGCAGTACTTC
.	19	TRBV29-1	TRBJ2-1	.	CSVRDTGTGGSGHWDEQFF	TGCAGCGTTCGAGACACCGGGACAGGCGGTAGCGGGCATTGGGATGAGCAGTTCTTC
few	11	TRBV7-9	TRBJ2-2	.	CASSLPGELFF	TGTGCCAGCAGCTTACCCGGGGAGCTGTTTTTT
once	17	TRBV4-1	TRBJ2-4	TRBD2	CASSQASGRFAKNIQYF	TGCGCCAGCAGCCAAGCCAGCGGGAGGTTTGCCAAAAACATTCAGTACTTC
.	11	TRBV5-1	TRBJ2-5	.	CASSLRTAQYF	TGCGCCAGCAGCTTACGGACGGCCCAGTACTTC
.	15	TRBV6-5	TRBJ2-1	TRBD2	CASSYSAGGYNEQFF	TGTGCCAGCAGTTACTCTGCGGGAGGGTACAATGAGCAGTTCTTC
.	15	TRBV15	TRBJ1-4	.	CATSSPGTYNEKLFF	TGTGCCACCAGCAGCCCCGGGACGTATAATGAAAAACTGTTTTTT
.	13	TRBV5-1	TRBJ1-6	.	CASSLGAGSPLHF	TGCGCCAGCAGCTTGGGGGCAGGGTCACCCCTCCACTTT
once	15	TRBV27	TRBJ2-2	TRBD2	CATTRSGVNTGELFF	TGTGCTACCACAAGGAGCGGGGTGAACACCGGGGAGCTGTTTTTT